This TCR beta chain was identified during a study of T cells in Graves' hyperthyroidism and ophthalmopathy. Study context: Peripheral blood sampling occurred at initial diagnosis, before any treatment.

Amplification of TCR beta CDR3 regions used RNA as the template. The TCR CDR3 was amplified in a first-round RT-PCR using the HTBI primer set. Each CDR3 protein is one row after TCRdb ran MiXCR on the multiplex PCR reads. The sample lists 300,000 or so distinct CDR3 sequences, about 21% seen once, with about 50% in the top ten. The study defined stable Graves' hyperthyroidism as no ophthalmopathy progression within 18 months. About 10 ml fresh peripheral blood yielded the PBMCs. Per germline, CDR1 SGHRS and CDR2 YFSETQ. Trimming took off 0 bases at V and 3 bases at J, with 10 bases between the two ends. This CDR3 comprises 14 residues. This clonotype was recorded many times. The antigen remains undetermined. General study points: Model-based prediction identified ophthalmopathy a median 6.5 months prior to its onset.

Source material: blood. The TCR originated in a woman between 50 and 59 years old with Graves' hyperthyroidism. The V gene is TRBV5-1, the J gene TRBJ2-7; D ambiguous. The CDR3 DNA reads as TGCGCCAGCAGCTTGGCGTGGTCAAGCTACGAGCAGTACTTC. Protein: CASSLAWSSYEQYF.